This T cell receptor beta chain was retrieved from a study of T cell responses to AZD1222 COVID-19 vaccine. The count of this clone is one. Its target is not known. The V gene lost 5 bases and the J gene lost 6 bases, with 16 bases spanning the gap. Germline CDR1 and CDR2: LNHDA and SQIVND (reference sequence). There are 14 residues in the CDR3. Sequencing was performed with immunoSEQ multiplex PCR; in TCRdb, only in-frame clones are kept and a portion is missing. The data show some 180,000 clones, 92% seen once. Study-wide results and caveats: Baseline antibody screening turned up just a handful of seropositive AZD1222 recipients. Reports indicate that nearly half of spike-specific TCRs are directed at unmutated variant regions. Spike-specific TCR breadth and depth both grew after two AZD1222 doses. Donors in the cohort were predominantly white British and more often female, and clonal diversity was possibly underestimated.

V gene TRBV19 combines with J gene TRBJ1-2, with D perhaps matching TRBD1 (6 bases). The starting material was peripheral blood, obtained on day 0 of AZD1222 vaccination. The TCR comes from an adult in good health. The CDR3 region has the DNA TGTGCCAGTAGTCCCTCTACAGGGTCGCATGGCTACACCTTC. Protein product: CASSPSTGSHGYTF. The entire variable domain, with the rest obtained from reference TRBV19 and TRBJ1-2, is as follows: DGGITQSPKYLFRKEGQNVTLSCEQNLNHDAMYWYRQDPGQGLRLIYYSQIVNDFQKGDIAEGYSVSREKKESFPLTVTSAQKNPTAFYLCASSPSTGSHGYTFGSGTRLTVV.